Listed below are T cell receptor beta chains from one sample, sequenced in a study of follicular helper T cells after annual influenza vaccination. TCRdb's table, derived via immunoSEQ multiplex PCR, lists solely in-frame clones and lacks some. The top ten hold 0.69% of the sample, which has roughly 7,000 clones, 88% seen once. The sample consisted of CXCR5+ CD38- circulating T follicular helper cells from blood, taken 7 days after influenza vaccination. The receptors originated from an adult who received the influenza vaccine. Both conserved end residues are part of each CDR3. D genes are given only for firm matches. Some rows mark clone size as missing; the rest say once, few, many or name a class of expanded clone.

V gene: TRBV19; clone size: NA; J gene: TRBJ1-5; D gene: NA; CDR3 DNA: TGTGCTGCGAAGGGGCGAGATAGCAATCAGCCCCAGCATTTT; CDR3 protein: CAAKGRDSNQPQHF
V gene: TRBV30; clone size: NA; J gene: TRBJ2-1; D gene: NA; CDR3 DNA: TGTGCCTGGAGTGTACGGGGATATGAGCAGTTCTTC; CDR3 protein: CAWSVRGYEQFF
V gene: TRBV2; clone size: once; J gene: TRBJ1-5; D gene: NA; CDR3 DNA: TGTGCCAGCAGTCTCGAGGGGGAGGTTCAGCCCCAGCATTTT; CDR3 protein: CASSLEGEVQPQHF
V gene: TRBV6-1; clone size: NA; J gene: TRBJ2-3; D gene: TRBD1; CDR3 DNA: TGTGCCAGCAGCCGGGACAGGGGGCGAGATACGCAGTATTTT; CDR3 protein: CASSRDRGRDTQYF
V gene: TRBV19; clone size: NA; J gene: TRBJ1-5; D gene: TRBD1; CDR3 DNA: TGTGCCAGTAGTCAGGGGGTCGATCAGCCCCAGCATTTT; CDR3 protein: CASSQGVDQPQHF
V gene: TRBV19; clone size: NA; J gene: TRBJ1-1; D gene: TRBD1; CDR3 DNA: TGTGCCAGTAGTGGGGCCGGGACAGGGAGAACTGAAGCTTTCTTT; CDR3 protein: CASSGAGTGRTEAFF
V gene: TRBV7-9; clone size: NA; J gene: TRBJ1-1; D gene: NA; CDR3 DNA: TGTGCCAGCACCTCCTCCCGGGTGAACACTGAAGCTTTCTTT; CDR3 protein: CASTSSRVNTEAFF
V gene: TRBV7-7; clone size: once; J gene: TRBJ2-7; D gene: TRBD1; CDR3 DNA: TGTGCCAGCAGCCAAGACAGGGACATCGGCGAGCAGTACTTC; CDR3 protein: CASSQDRDIGEQYF
V gene: TRBV19; clone size: NA; J gene: TRBJ2-1; D gene: NA; CDR3 DNA: TGTGCCAGTAGTATCGGGCAGAACAATGAGCAGTTCTTC; CDR3 protein: CASSIGQNNEQFF
V gene: TRBV7-5; clone size: NA; J gene: TRBJ2-1; D gene: NA; CDR3 DNA: TGTGTCAGAAGCCTAAGGGTAGTAGCGGGGTCCTACAATGAGCAGTTCTTC; CDR3 protein: CVRSLRVVAGSYNEQFF
V gene: TRBV28; clone size: NA; J gene: TRBJ1-5; D gene: NA; CDR3 DNA: TGTGCCAGCAGTGGCCCGCCGGGGTATAGCAATCAGCCCCAGCATTTT; CDR3 protein: CASSGPPGYSNQPQHF
V gene: TRBV11-2; clone size: NA; J gene: TRBJ2-3; D gene: NA; CDR3 DNA: TGTGCCAGCAGCCTTAGTGAGGATACGCAGTATTTT; CDR3 protein: CASSLSEDTQYF
V gene: TRBV21-1; clone size: NA; J gene: TRBJ2-5; D gene: NA; CDR3 DNA: TGTGCCAGCAGCACCCGAATGGACAGGACCCAAGAGACCCAGTACTTC; CDR3 protein: CASSTRMDRTQETQYF
V gene: TRBV5-5; clone size: NA; J gene: TRBJ1-5; D gene: TRBD1; CDR3 DNA: TGTGCCAGCAGCCTGACAGGGTCGGTGCGAGGGCCCCAGCATTTT; CDR3 protein: CASSLTGSVRGPQHF
V gene: TRBV28; clone size: NA; J gene: TRBJ1-1; D gene: TRBD1; CDR3 DNA: TGTGCCAGCAGTCCGTATTGGGACAGGGGTAAGACTGAAGCTTTCTTT; CDR3 protein: CASSPYWDRGKTEAFF
V gene: TRBV9; clone size: NA; J gene: TRBJ2-1; D gene: NA; CDR3 DNA: TGTGCCAGCAGCGTTTCCAGAAACAATGAGCAGTTCTTC; CDR3 protein: CASSVSRNNEQFF
V gene: TRBV6-1; clone size: NA; J gene: TRBJ2-4; D gene: TRBD2; CDR3 DNA: TGTGCCAGCAGTGTGGCGGGAGGGCCGGACATTCAGTACTTC; CDR3 protein: CASSVAGGPDIQYF
V gene: TRBV5-1; clone size: few; J gene: TRBJ2-1; D gene: NA; CDR3 DNA: TGCGCCAGCAGCTTGGTAGAAGGCAATGAGCAGTTCTTC; CDR3 protein: CASSLVEGNEQFF
V gene: TRBV11-2; clone size: NA; J gene: TRBJ2-5; D gene: TRBD1; CDR3 DNA: TGTGCCAGCAGCATGGGACAGGGAGGGGAGACCCAGTACTTC; CDR3 protein: CASSMGQGGETQYF
V gene: TRBV5-5; clone size: NA; J gene: TRBJ1-2; D gene: TRBD1; CDR3 DNA: TGTGCCAGCAACGACAGGGGGCCAGCTAACTATGGCTACACCTTC; CDR3 protein: CASNDRGPANYGYTF
V gene: TRBV7-8; clone size: NA; J gene: TRBJ2-1; D gene: TRBD2; CDR3 DNA: TGTGCCAGCAGCGTCACCGGGACTAGCGGGAGGTACAATGAGCAGTTCTTC; CDR3 protein: CASSVTGTSGRYNEQFF
V gene: TRBV2; clone size: NA; J gene: TRBJ1-1; D gene: NA; CDR3 DNA: TGTGCCAGCAGTGAAATCAGGGGAAACACTGAAGCTTTCTTT; CDR3 protein: CASSEIRGNTEAFF
V gene: TRBV12-5; clone size: NA; J gene: TRBJ2-2; D gene: NA; CDR3 DNA: TGTGCACCATTAGGTCGCGGGACGGGGGACACCGGGGAGCTGTTTTTT; CDR3 protein: CAPLGRGTGDTGELFF
V gene: TRBV7-3; clone size: NA; J gene: TRBJ1-2; D gene: NA; CDR3 DNA: TGTGCCAGCAGCCCTGAGCAGGGGACCTCTATTAGAGGCTACACCTTC; CDR3 protein: CASSPEQGTSIRGYTF
V gene: TRBV2; clone size: NA; J gene: TRBJ2-5; D gene: TRBD2; CDR3 DNA: TGTGCCAGCCGGGGGGAGGGTCGCGAGACCCAGTACTTC; CDR3 protein: CASRGEGRETQYF
V gene: TRBV4-1; clone size: NA; J gene: TRBJ2-2; D gene: NA; CDR3 DNA: TGCGCCAGCAGCCAAGGTTTCAGCACAGGGCCCGGGGAGCTGTTTTTT; CDR3 protein: CASSQGFSTGPGELFF
V gene: TRBV19; clone size: NA; J gene: TRBJ1-5; D gene: NA; CDR3 DNA: TGTGCCAGTAGTCTAGCCCCCAGAGGGGTCAATAGCAATCAGCCCCAGCATTTT; CDR3 protein: CASSLAPRGVNSNQPQHF
V gene: TRBV19; clone size: NA; J gene: TRBJ2-7; D gene: TRBD1; CDR3 DNA: TGTGCCAGTAGTACGCTTTCCGGGACAGGGGGCGAGCAGTACTTC; CDR3 protein: CASSTLSGTGGEQYF
V gene: TRBV7-2; clone size: once; J gene: TRBJ2-7; D gene: NA; CDR3 DNA: TGTGCCAGCAGCAATAGCCGGGACTCCTACGAGCAGTACTTC; CDR3 protein: CASSNSRDSYEQYF
V gene: TRBV11-1; clone size: NA; J gene: TRBJ2-1; D gene: NA; CDR3 DNA: TGTGCCAGCAGCTTATCGATACCTGATGAGCAGTTCTTC; CDR3 protein: CASSLSIPDEQFF
V gene: TRBV19; clone size: NA; J gene: TRBJ1-1; D gene: TRBD1; CDR3 DNA: TGTGCCAGCTATGGACAGGTCGGCACTGAAGCTTTCTTT; CDR3 protein: CASYGQVGTEAFF
V gene: TRBV7-2; clone size: NA; J gene: TRBJ2-3; D gene: NA; CDR3 DNA: TGTGCCAGCAGCTTAAGACTAGGCACAGATACGCAGTATTTT; CDR3 protein: CASSLRLGTDTQYF
V gene: TRBV2; clone size: NA; J gene: TRBJ1-1; D gene: NA; CDR3 DNA: TGTGCCAGCAGACCGACTGAGAGTAACACTGAAGCTTTCTTT; CDR3 protein: CASRPTESNTEAFF
V gene: TRBV5-1; clone size: NA; J gene: TRBJ2-5; D gene: NA; CDR3 DNA: TGCGCCAGCAGCTTGGAACTTACCAAGGCAGAGACCCAGTACTTC; CDR3 protein: CASSLELTKAETQYF
V gene: TRBV7-3; clone size: NA; J gene: TRBJ2-1; D gene: TRBD1; CDR3 DNA: TGTGCCAGCAAGAATACAGGGGTTGGTGAGCAGTTCTTC; CDR3 protein: CASKNTGVGEQFF
V gene: TRBV6-5; clone size: NA; J gene: TRBJ2-7; D gene: NA; CDR3 DNA: TGTGCCAGCAGTTCGCGGACAGAGGGGGGCTACGAGCAGTACTTC; CDR3 protein: CASSSRTEGGYEQYF
V gene: TRBV5-1; clone size: NA; J gene: TRBJ2-7; D gene: NA; CDR3 DNA: TGCGCCAGCAGCTCGGGGAGCCAGGGAGCCTACGAGCAGTACTTC; CDR3 protein: CASSSGSQGAYEQYF
V gene: TRBV7-2; clone size: NA; J gene: TRBJ1-4; D gene: TRBD1; CDR3 DNA: TGTGCCAGCAGCCACGAACAGGGGGCGAGTGAAAAACTGTTTTTT; CDR3 protein: CASSHEQGASEKLFF
V gene: TRBV20-1; clone size: NA; J gene: TRBJ1-5; D gene: NA; CDR3 DNA: TGCAGTGCTAGTAGGGGTCAGCCCCAGCATTTT; CDR3 protein: CSASRGQPQHF
V gene: TRBV27; clone size: NA; J gene: TRBJ2-7; D gene: TRBD2; CDR3 DNA: TGTGCCAGCAGTTTATCGAGGGCGGGAGGGACCTACGAGCAGTACTTC; CDR3 protein: CASSLSRAGGTYEQYF
V gene: TRBV7-2; clone size: NA; J gene: TRBJ1-4; D gene: NA; CDR3 DNA: TGTGCCAGCAGCTTACAGGGCCAAACTAATGAAAAACTGTTTTTT; CDR3 protein: CASSLQGQTNEKLFF
V gene: TRBV5-4; clone size: NA; J gene: TRBJ2-3; D gene: NA; CDR3 DNA: TGTGCCAGCAGCTCTAAGCGGGCCACAGATACGCAGTATTTT; CDR3 protein: CASSSKRATDTQYF
V gene: TRBV29-1; clone size: NA; J gene: TRBJ2-1; D gene: NA; CDR3 DNA: TGCAGCGGAGGATCCTACAATGAGCAGTTCTTC; CDR3 protein: CSGGSYNEQFF
V gene: TRBV27; clone size: NA; J gene: TRBJ2-3; D gene: NA; CDR3 DNA: TGTGCCAGCAGTTTTGGGACCACAGATACGCAGTATTTT; CDR3 protein: CASSFGTTDTQYF
V gene: TRBV11-2; clone size: NA; J gene: TRBJ1-1; D gene: TRBD1; CDR3 DNA: TGTGCCAGTTCACAGGGGAGGAACACTGAAGCTTTCTTT; CDR3 protein: CASSQGRNTEAFF
V gene: TRBV2; clone size: NA; J gene: TRBJ2-1; D gene: TRBD2; CDR3 DNA: TGTGCCAGCAGGGCCGGGACTAGCTCAAATGAGCAGTTCTTC; CDR3 protein: CASRAGTSSNEQFF
V gene: TRBV18; clone size: NA; J gene: TRBJ1-1; D gene: NA; CDR3 DNA: TGTGCCAGCTCACACCCCGGCCAGGTGAACACTGAAGCTTTCTTT; CDR3 protein: CASSHPGQVNTEAFF
V gene: TRBV5-1; clone size: NA; J gene: TRBJ1-1; D gene: NA; CDR3 DNA: TGCGCCAGCAGCTTGGCGGCTCAGATAGGAAACACTGAAGCTTTCTTT; CDR3 protein: CASSLAAQIGNTEAFF
V gene: TRBV14; clone size: NA; J gene: TRBJ2-5; D gene: NA; CDR3 DNA: TGTGCCAGCAGCCGAGGGGCGCAAGAGACCCAGTACTTC; CDR3 protein: CASSRGAQETQYF
V gene: TRBV30; clone size: NA; J gene: TRBJ2-1; D gene: NA; CDR3 DNA: TGTGCCTGGAGTGTACTGGTACAGGGTGCGAGTACAGGGTACAATGAGCAGTTCTTC; CDR3 protein: CAWSVLVQGASTGYNEQFF
V gene: TRBV11-3; clone size: NA; J gene: TRBJ2-1; D gene: TRBD2; CDR3 DNA: TGTGCCAGCAGCCCGGGGACTAGCGGGTACAATGAGCAGTTCTTC; CDR3 protein: CASSPGTSGYNEQFF
V gene: TRBV29-1; clone size: NA; J gene: TRBJ2-3; D gene: NA; CDR3 DNA: TGCAGCGTTAGTATCGGAGATACGCAGTATTTT; CDR3 protein: CSVSIGDTQYF
V gene: TRBV4-2; clone size: NA; J gene: TRBJ2-3; D gene: TRBD2; CDR3 DNA: TGTGCCAGCAGCCAAAGTGGTGGGGAGGGAACAGATACGCAGTATTTT; CDR3 protein: CASSQSGGEGTDTQYF
V gene: TRBV6-6; clone size: NA; J gene: TRBJ1-4; D gene: TRBD1; CDR3 DNA: TGTGCCAGCAGACGCCCCGGGACAGGGGATGAAAAACTGTTTTTT; CDR3 protein: CASRRPGTGDEKLFF